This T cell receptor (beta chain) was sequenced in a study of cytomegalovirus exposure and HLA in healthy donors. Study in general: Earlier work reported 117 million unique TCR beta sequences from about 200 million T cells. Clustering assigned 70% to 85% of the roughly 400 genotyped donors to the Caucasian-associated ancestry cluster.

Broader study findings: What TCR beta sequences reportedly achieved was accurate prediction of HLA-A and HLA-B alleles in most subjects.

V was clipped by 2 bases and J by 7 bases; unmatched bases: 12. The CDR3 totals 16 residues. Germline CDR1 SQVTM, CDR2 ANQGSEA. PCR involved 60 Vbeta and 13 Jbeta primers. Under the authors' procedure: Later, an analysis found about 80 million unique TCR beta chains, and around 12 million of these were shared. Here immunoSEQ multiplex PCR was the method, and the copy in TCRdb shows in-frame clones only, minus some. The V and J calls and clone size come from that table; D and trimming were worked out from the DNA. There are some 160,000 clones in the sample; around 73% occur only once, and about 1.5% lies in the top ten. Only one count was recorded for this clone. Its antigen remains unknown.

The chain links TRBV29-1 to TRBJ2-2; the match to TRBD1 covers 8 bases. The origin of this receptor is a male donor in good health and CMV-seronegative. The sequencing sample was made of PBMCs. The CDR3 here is CSVESGQGADLGELFF. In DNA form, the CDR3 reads TGCAGCGTTGAATCCGGGCAGGGGGCGGATCTCGGGGAGCTGTTTTTT.